The clone carrying this T cell receptor (beta chain) was detected only a few times. TCRdb fed the RT-PCR reads into MiXCR, producing one record per CDR3 protein. The sample shows fewer than 600,000 distinct CDR3 sequences, roughly 7.9% of them seen only once. Trimming pared 4 bases from V and 5 bases from J, leaving 20 bases between. There are 16 residues in the CDR3. Looked up from germline, CDR1 is SGDLS and CDR2 is YYNGEE. This record belongs to a study of response to subunit inactivated influenza vaccine. V usage is TRBV9 and J usage is TRBJ2-3; tentatively, D is TRBD1 or TRBD2 (5 bases each). This TCR was recovered from a man aged 50 to 75 who received an inactivated influenza vaccine. This material consisted of PBMCs from blood, taken 23 to 25 months after vaccination. The CDR3 region is CASSPRAELVGDTQYF. In DNA, the CDR3 is TGTGCCAGCAGCCCCAGGGCGGAACTAGTTGGAGATACGCAGTATTTT.